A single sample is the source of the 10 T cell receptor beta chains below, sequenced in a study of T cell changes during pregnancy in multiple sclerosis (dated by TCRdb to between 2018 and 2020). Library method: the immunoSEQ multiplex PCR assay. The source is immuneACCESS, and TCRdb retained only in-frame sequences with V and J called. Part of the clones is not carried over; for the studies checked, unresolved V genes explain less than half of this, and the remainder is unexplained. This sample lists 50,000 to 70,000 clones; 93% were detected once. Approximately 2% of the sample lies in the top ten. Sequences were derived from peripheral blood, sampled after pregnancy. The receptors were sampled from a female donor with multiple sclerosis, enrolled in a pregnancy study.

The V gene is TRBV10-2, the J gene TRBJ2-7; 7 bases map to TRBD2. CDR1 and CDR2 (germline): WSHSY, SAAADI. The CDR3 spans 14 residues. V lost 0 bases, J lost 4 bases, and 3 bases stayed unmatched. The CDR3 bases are TGCGCCAGCAGTGAGTCGTCACTAGCGTACGAGCAGTACTTC. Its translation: CASSESSLAYEQYF.

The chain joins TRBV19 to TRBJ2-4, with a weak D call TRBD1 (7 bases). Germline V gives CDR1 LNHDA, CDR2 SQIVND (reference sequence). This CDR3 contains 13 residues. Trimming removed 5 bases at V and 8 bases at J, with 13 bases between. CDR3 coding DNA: TGTGCCAGTAGTGGAGGGGGCGCGGACATTCAGTACTTC. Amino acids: CASSGGGADIQYF.

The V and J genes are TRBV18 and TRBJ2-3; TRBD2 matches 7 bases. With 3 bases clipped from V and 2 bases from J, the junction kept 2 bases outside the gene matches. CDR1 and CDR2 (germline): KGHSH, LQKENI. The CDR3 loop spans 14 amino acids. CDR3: CASSPGGITDTQYF. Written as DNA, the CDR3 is TGTGCCAGCTCACCGGGGGGGATCACAGATACGCAGTATTTT.

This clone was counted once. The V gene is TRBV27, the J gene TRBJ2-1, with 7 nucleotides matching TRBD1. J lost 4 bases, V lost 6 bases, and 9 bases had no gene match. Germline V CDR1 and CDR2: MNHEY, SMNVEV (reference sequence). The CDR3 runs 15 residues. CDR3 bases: TGTGCCAGCAGAACAGGGGTCCTGGGATACAATGAGCAGTTCTTC. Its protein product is CASRTGVLGYNEQFF.

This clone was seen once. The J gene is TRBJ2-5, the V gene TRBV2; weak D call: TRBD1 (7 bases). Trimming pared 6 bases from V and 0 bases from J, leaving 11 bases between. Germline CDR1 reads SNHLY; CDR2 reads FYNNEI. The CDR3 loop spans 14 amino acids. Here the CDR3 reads CASRGGQYQETQYF. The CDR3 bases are TGTGCCAGCAGGGGGGGACAGTACCAAGAGACCCAGTACTTC.

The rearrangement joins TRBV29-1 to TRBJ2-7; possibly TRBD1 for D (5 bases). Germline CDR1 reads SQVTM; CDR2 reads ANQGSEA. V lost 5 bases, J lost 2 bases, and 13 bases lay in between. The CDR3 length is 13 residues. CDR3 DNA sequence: TGCAGCGTTCTCGGCAGGGCCGCCTACGAGCAGTACTTC. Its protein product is CSVLGRAAYEQYF.

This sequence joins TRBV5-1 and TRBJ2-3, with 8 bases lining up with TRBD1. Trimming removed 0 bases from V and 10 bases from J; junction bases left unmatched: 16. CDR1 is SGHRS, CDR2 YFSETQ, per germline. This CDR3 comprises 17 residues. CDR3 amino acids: CASSLGPQGDPGIAQYF. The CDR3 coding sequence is TGCGCCAGCAGCTTGGGCCCACAGGGGGACCCAGGTATCGCGCAGTATTTT.

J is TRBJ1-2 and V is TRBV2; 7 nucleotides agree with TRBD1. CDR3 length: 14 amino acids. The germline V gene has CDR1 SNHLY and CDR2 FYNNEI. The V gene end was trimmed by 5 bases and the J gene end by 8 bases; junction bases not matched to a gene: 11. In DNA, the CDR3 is TGTGCCAGCAGTCTTAAACACGGGACAGCGGGCTACACCTTC. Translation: CASSLKHGTAGYTF. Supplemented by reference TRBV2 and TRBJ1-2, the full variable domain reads EPEVTQTPSHQVTQMGQEVILRCVPISNHLYFYWYRQILGQKVEFLVSFYNNEISEKSEIFDDQFSVERPDGSNFTLKIRSTKLEDSAMYFCASSLKHGTAGYTFGSGTRLTVV.

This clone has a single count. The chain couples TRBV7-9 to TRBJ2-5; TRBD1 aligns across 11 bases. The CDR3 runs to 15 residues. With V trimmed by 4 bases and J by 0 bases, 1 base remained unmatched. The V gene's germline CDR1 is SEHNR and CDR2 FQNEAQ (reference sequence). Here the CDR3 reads CASSWGQGDQETQYF. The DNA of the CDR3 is TGTGCCAGCAGCTGGGGACAGGGGGACCAAGAGACCCAGTACTTC.

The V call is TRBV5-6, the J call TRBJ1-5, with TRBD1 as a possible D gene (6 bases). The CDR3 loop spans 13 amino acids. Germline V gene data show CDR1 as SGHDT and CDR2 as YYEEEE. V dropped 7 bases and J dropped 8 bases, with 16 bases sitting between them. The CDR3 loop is CASSRGGYKPQHF. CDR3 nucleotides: TGTGCCAGCTCGAGGGGGGGTTATAAGCCCCAGCATTTT.